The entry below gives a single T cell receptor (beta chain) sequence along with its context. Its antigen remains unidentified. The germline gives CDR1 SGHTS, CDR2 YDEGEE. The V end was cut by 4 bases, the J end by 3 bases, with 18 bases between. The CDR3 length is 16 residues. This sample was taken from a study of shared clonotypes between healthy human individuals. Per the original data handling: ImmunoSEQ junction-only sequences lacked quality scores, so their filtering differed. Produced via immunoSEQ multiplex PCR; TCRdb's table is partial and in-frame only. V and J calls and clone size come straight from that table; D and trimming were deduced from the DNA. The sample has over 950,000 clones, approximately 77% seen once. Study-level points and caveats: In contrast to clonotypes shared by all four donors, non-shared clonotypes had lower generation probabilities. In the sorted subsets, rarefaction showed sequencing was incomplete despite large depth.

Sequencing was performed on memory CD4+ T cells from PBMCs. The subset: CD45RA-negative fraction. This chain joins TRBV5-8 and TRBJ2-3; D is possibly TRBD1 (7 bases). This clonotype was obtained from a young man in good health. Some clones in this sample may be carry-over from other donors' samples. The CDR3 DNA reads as TGTGCCAGCAGCCGTCGACAGGGTGGGAGGACAGATACGCAGTATTTT. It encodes CASSRRQGGRTDTQYF.